This T cell receptor (beta chain) was captured by sequencing in a study of blood T cell repertoires in COVID-19 (dated by TCRdb to about 2020). In terms of the full investigation: The collaborator samples originated in the United States, Italy and Spain and spanned the acute and convalescent phases of COVID-19. The material from the prospective study consisted of cDNA or gDNA derived from T cells, B-cell-depleted T cells, or PBMCs. Deeply sampled blood TCRbeta repertoires from subjects exposed to, actively infected with, or recovered from COVID-19 were included in the dataset. The repertoires were released in a freely available public database intended as a resource for research on the immune response to SARS-CoV-2. The samples were drawn from the first 160 participants of the ongoing ImmuneRACE study and from 950 to 1,500 subjects provided by 6 global collaborators. The sample metadata nearly always contained a de-identified subject ID, COVID-19 status, age in years and sex. Where HLA class I and class II types were available, the types were taken from metadata supplied by the sample provider, not from assay-based typing. Summary of the overall study and its limitations: The quantity of clinical and demographic metadata differed by source and by participant and was supplied without curation.

Whole blood was collected in K2EDTA tubes by collaborating institutions according to the institutions' own protocols. Collaborator samples were shipped for TCRbeta analysis as frozen whole blood, isolated PBMCs, or DNA extracted from either sample type. The immunoSEQ Assay, a bias-controlled multiplex PCR, was used to amplify TCRbeta CDR3 regions from genomic DNA. Regarding the original processing steps: Nucleated cell counts per sample were estimated from amplification of reference gene primers within the assay. Sequence reads were collapsed and filtered to measure the absolute abundance of every unique TCRbeta CDR3 rearrangement. For each sample, productive Simpson clonality was calculated as the square root of Simpson's diversity index across productive rearrangements. TCRdb re-hosts the immuneACCESS table, in-frame sequences only. Its copies lack some clones; in the studies checked, an unresolved V gene accounts for under half of them, and the cause for the rest is not known. The V and J calls and clone size are taken from that table; D and trimming were inferred from the DNA. The sample table holds 150,000 to 200,000 clones, of which around 81% were seen once. The ten largest clones take up about 2.6% of the sample.

From the cysteine up to the phenylalanine, the CDR3 has a length of 12 residues. Here the CDR3 DNA is all that survives: 36 bases in frame from base 1. CDR1 MDHEN and CDR2 SYDVKM are derived from the germline V gene. The V end loses 5 bases and the J end loses 2 bases, and a stretch of 7 bases separates them. About this clone: What this receptor recognizes is not known. No qualities accompany the bases; no much larger clone lies one base away.

The receptor chain draws on TRBV28 and TRBJ2-7; the D gene lacks a confident call. The sample was peripheral blood. The receptor was isolated from a human donor with acute or convalescent COVID-19. The donor label of this sample is uncertain. The CDR3 amino acid sequence is: CASSAYPYEQYF. The DNA is TGTGCCAGCAGTGCCTATCCCTACGAGCAGTACTTC.